Shown below are 25 T cell receptor beta chains from a single sample sequenced in a study of graft-versus-host responses after intestinal transplantation. For these receptors, no antigen is known. Some clones are missing from TCRdb's copy, which holds only in-frame ones; the method was immunoSEQ multiplex PCR. The profile shows 140,000 or so clones, over 90% of them singletons. This sample comprised unstimulated CD4+ T cells sorted from spleen or lymph node cells, obtained before intestinal transplant. The receptors derive from a human donor who received an intestinal transplant.

The rearrangement joins TRBV6-6 to TRBJ2-7; 9 bases fit TRBD2. The CDR3 has 15 amino acids. Germline CDR1 is MNHNY and CDR2 is SVGAGI (reference sequence). With V trimmed by 6 bases and J by 0 bases, 6 bases remained unmatched. CDR3 protein: CASRRLADSSYEQYF. The CDR3 DNA follows: TGTGCCAGCAGGAGACTAGCGGATAGCTCCTACGAGCAGTACTTC.

The gene calls are TRBV6-5 and TRBJ1-2, with TRBD1 matching 8 bases. CDR3 length: 14 amino acids. V lost 5 bases, J lost 2 bases, and 4 bases stayed unmatched. Germline V CDR1 and CDR2: MNHEY, SVGAGI. The CDR3 reads CASSTRTGNYGYTF. Written as DNA, the CDR3 is TGTGCCAGCAGTACCCGGACAGGGAACTATGGCTACACCTTC.

The chain carries TRBV7-9 and TRBJ1-5; D gene unclear. This CDR3 has 18 amino acids. V dropped 1 base and J dropped 2 bases, with 18 bases sitting between them. Per the germline V gene, CDR1 is SEHNR and CDR2 is FQNEAQ (reference sequence). The DNA of the CDR3 is TGTGCCAGCAGCTTAGGGGGTGGACCCCGGAGGGGCAATCAGCCCCAGCATTTT. It encodes CASSLGGGPRRGNQPQHF.

The J gene is TRBJ2-5, the V gene TRBV4-2, with 9 bases fitting TRBD2. The J call is doubtful: the DNA matches TRBJ2-7 better. The germline V gene has CDR1 LGHNA and CDR2 YNFKEQ. The CDR3 length is 15 residues. This CDR3 is CASSQDGGRAGEQYF. In DNA, the CDR3 is TGTGCCAGCAGCCAAGATGGCGGGAGGGCTGGCGAGCAGTACTTC.

V is TRBV27 and J is TRBJ2-5, with 8 positions matching TRBD2. The V gene's germline CDR1 is MNHEY and CDR2 SMNVEV (reference sequence). Trimming cost V 6 bases and J 5 bases; bases outside gene matches: 5. The CDR3 is 13 residues long. The chain's CDR3 is CASRLAGIETQYF. CDR3 bases: TGTGCCAGCAGATTAGCGGGGATTGAGACCCAGTACTTC.

CDR3 coding DNA: TGTGCCAGCAGTTTAAGGGTGCTAGCGGGAGGTCCCACAACCTACGAGCAGTACTTC. It codes for CASSLRVLAGGPTTYEQYF. The chain has TRBV27 and TRBJ2-7, with 11 bases identical to TRBD2. Per the germline V gene, CDR1 is MNHEY and CDR2 is SMNVEV (reference sequence). V gave up 2 bases and J gave up 2 bases; unmatched junction bases: 14. CDR3 length: 19 amino acids.

As regards this clone: Distinct nucleotide sequences in the sample also encode this CDR3. The genes are TRBV6-5 and TRBJ1-1; no clear D gene. The CDR3 is 12 residues long. The V gene's germline CDR1 is MNHEY and CDR2 SVGAGI. V lost 5 bases and J lost 1, with 5 bases in between. The CDR3, as DNA: TGTGCCAGCAGTCGGAGGAACACTGAAGCTTTCTTT. It encodes CASSRRNTEAFF.

This sequence joins TRBV9 and TRBJ2-1; D is ambiguous. The CDR3 spans 14 residues. CDR1 SGDLS and CDR2 YYNGEE come from the germline V gene. V lost 0 bases and J 4 bases, leaving 8 bases between the germline ends. The CDR3 region is CASSVGPEYNEQFF. The DNA of the CDR3 is TGTGCCAGCAGCGTAGGACCCGAGTACAATGAGCAGTTCTTC.

The chain is built from TRBV5-1 and TRBJ2-2; TRBD1 might be the D (5 bases). CDR3 length: 16 residues. Germline values: CDR1 SGHRS, CDR2 YFSETQ. The V and J ends lost 0 bases and 0 bases respectively, with 9 bases between them. Here the CDR3 reads CASSLAVRANTGELFF. DNA for the CDR3: TGCGCCAGCAGCTTGGCCGTCAGGGCGAACACCGGGGAGCTGTTTTTT.

The chain joins TRBV6-5 to TRBJ2-5; 9 nucleotides match TRBD2. V was pared by 8 bases and J by 5 bases, with 12 bases of the junction left unmatched. Germline CDR1 MNHEY, CDR2 SVGAGI. The CDR3 is 15 amino acids. CDR3 in amino acids: CASGSAGGPWETQYF. The CDR3 DNA reads as TGTGCCAGCGGGTCGGCGGGAGGGCCATGGGAGACCCAGTACTTC.

The rearrangement joins TRBV21-1 to TRBJ1-1. TRBV21-1 is assigned pseudogene status. The CDR3 spans 14 residues. In nucleotides, the CDR3 is TGTGCCAGCAGCAAAGAGGCGGGGAGTCTTGAAGCTTTCTTT. This encodes CASSKEAGSLEAFF.

V and J are TRBV5-1 and TRBJ2-3, with TRBD2 identical over 9 bases. The CDR3 is made up of 15 amino acids. V shed 1 base, J shed 3 bases, and the junction held 3 bases outside the gene matches. CDR1 and CDR2 from the germline V gene are SGHRS and YFSETQ. The CDR3 DNA is TGCGCCAGCAGCTTGATAAGCGGGAGGACAGATACGCAGTATTTT. This codes for CASSLISGRTDTQYF.

This sequence joins TRBV7-9 and TRBJ2-7; D possibly corresponds to TRBD2 (5 bases). Trimming removed 6 bases at V and 6 bases at J, with 21 bases between. The CDR3 loop spans 15 amino acids. Germline values: CDR1 SEHNR, CDR2 FQNEAQ (reference sequence). This chain's CDR3 is CASSNPPGGGGEQYF. The DNA of the CDR3 is TGTGCCAGCAGTAACCCTCCGGGCGGAGGAGGCGAGCAGTACTTC.

This chain joins TRBV9 and TRBJ2-2; D not certain. V was pared by 3 bases and J by 6 bases, with 9 bases between. The CDR3 length is 13 residues. Germline V lookup: CDR1 SGDLS, CDR2 YYNGEE. CDR3: CASSATPSGELFF. The DNA of the CDR3 is TGTGCCAGCAGCGCCACTCCCTCCGGGGAGCTGTTTTTT.

The gene calls are TRBV2 and TRBJ2-3, with 10 bases fitting TRBD2. Per the germline V gene, CDR1 is SNHLY and CDR2 is FYNNEI. V lost 11 bases, J lost 5 bases, and 13 bases stayed unmatched. The CDR3 loop spans 15 amino acids. The CDR3 coding sequence is TGTGCCGGGAGGCTAGCGGGAGTTCATGGAGATACGCAGTATTTT. Its protein product is CAGRLAGVHGDTQYF. Using reference TRBV2 and TRBJ2-3 for the parts outside the CDR3, the full variable domain is EPEVTQTPSHQVTQMGQEVILRCVPISNHLYFYWYRQILGQKVEFLVSFYNNEISEKSEIFDDQFSVERPDGSNFTLKIRSTKLEDSAMYFCAGRLAGVHGDTQYFGPGTRLTVL.

This clone was recorded a few times. CDR3 DNA: TGTGCCAGCAGCTTATCTAGGACTAGCGGGGCCAACACATACAATGAGCAGTTCTTC. This translates into CASSLSRTSGANTYNEQFF. The rearrangement joins TRBV11-2 to TRBJ2-1, with TRBD2 identical over 12 bases. The trim removed 2 bases at V and 4 bases at J, leaving 12 bases unmatched. CDR1 is SGHAT and CDR2 is FQNNGV in the germline V gene. This CDR3 is built from 19 residues.

This clone showed up just once. The gene calls are TRBV19 and TRBJ2-2, with 7 bases aligning to TRBD2. CDR1 LNHDA and CDR2 SQIVND come from the germline V gene (reference sequence). Unmatched junction bases numbered 11, after V lost 7 bases and J lost 6 bases. CDR3 length equals 15 residues. The CDR3 protein is CASTLSGTDSGELFF. The CDR3 DNA reads TGTGCCAGTACCCTCAGCGGGACCGACTCCGGGGAGCTGTTTTTT. The whole variable domain, filled in from reference TRBV19 and TRBJ2-2, reads DGGITQSPKYLFRKEGQNVTLSCEQNLNHDAMYWYRQDPGQGLRLIYYSQIVNDFQKGDIAEGYSVSREKKESFPLTVTSAQKNPTAFYLCASTLSGTDSGELFFGEGSRLTVL.

This chain uses TRBV25-1 with TRBJ2-1; 10 nucleotides line up with TRBD2. This CDR3 region has 15 residues. The germline V gene encodes CDR1 MGHDK and CDR2 SYGVNS. The V and J ends lost 2 bases and 3 bases, in that order; junction bases with no gene match: 1. The CDR3 sequence is CASSETSGNYNEQFF. The CDR3 coding sequence is TGTGCCAGCAGTGAAACTAGCGGGAACTACAATGAGCAGTTCTTC.

The chain couples TRBV28 to TRBJ2-1; weak D call: TRBD2 (6 bases). V was trimmed by 5 bases and J by 12 bases, leaving 8 bases between them. Germline loops: CDR1 MDHEN, CDR2 SYDVKM. This CDR3 is built from 10 residues. The CDR3 nucleotides read TGTGCCAGCAGTCGCGGGGCGCAGTTCTTC. This codes for CASSRGAQFF.

V and J are TRBV7-7 and TRBJ1-1; possible D gene TRBD1, 5 bases. This CDR3 has 18 amino acids. V lost 2 bases and J 3 bases, leaving 22 bases between the germline ends. Germline V gene lookup returns CDR1 SSHAT and CDR2 FNYEAQ (reference sequence). CDR3 DNA sequence: TGTGCCAGCAGCTTATTCAAACCAGGGCCGGCTAGCCACACTGAAGCTTTCTTT. It is translated as CASSLFKPGPASHTEAFF. Looking up the rest from reference TRBV7-7 and TRBJ1-1 gives the full variable domain: GAGVSQSPRYKVTKRGQDVTLRCDPISSHATLYWYQQALGQGPEFLTYFNYEAQPDKSGLPSDRFSAERPEGSISTLTIQRTEQRDSAMYRCASSLFKPGPASHTEAFFGQGTRLTVV.

The chain joins TRBV5-1 to TRBJ2-3; D is ambiguous. The V end lost 0 bases, the J end lost 9 bases, and 5 bases lay between the germline ends. The CDR3 runs to 11 residues. The germline gives CDR1 SGHRS, CDR2 YFSETQ. CDR3 sequence reads: CASSLAQTQYF. The CDR3 DNA follows: TGCGCCAGCAGCTTGGCTCAAACGCAGTATTTT.

The J gene is TRBJ2-1, the V gene TRBV13, with TRBD1 as a possible D gene (6 bases). The germline V gene has CDR1 PRHDT and CDR2 FYEKMQ (reference sequence). V lost 2 bases and J 9 bases, leaving 20 bases between the germline ends. The CDR3 consists of 16 residues. The CDR3 sequence: CASSLYETGLVREQFF. CDR3 bases: TGTGCCAGCAGCTTATACGAGACAGGTCTGGTGCGTGAGCAGTTCTTC.

The chain employs TRBV6-5 and TRBJ2-3, with 8 positions matching TRBD1. This CDR3 has 15 amino acids. Germline values: CDR1 MNHEY, CDR2 SVGAGI. V was clipped by 2 bases and J by 2 bases; unmatched bases: 3. CDR3 DNA: TGTGCCAGCAGTTACCGGACAGGGTTCACAGATACGCAGTATTTT. Encoded protein: CASSYRTGFTDTQYF.

The J gene is TRBJ2-2, the V gene TRBV9, with D maybe TRBD2 (6 bases). The germline CDR1 and CDR2 sequences are SGDLS and YYNGEE. V was pared by 5 bases and J by 2 bases, with 16 bases between. The CDR3 extends over 16 amino acids. The CDR3 spells CASSGGLGVNTGELFF. The CDR3 region has the DNA TGTGCCAGCAGTGGAGGGCTGGGGGTCAACACCGGGGAGCTGTTTTTT.

The CDR3 sequence: CASSYVGEDYYEQYF. For the CDR3, the DNA is TGTGCCAGCAGTTACGTGGGGGAGGACTACTACGAGCAGTACTTC. The chain recombines TRBV6-5 with TRBJ2-7; tentatively, D is TRBD2 (6 bases). This CDR3 region has 15 residues. Per germline, CDR1 MNHEY and CDR2 SVGAGI. With 2 bases removed from V and 3 bases from J, the gap between germline ends came to 14 bases.